The sequence of this T cell receptor (beta chain) was determined in a study of cytomegalovirus exposure and HLA in healthy donors. Libraries were prepared by immunoSEQ multiplex PCR; TCRdb keeps only in-frame clonotypes and omits some of them. The sample records about 78,000 clones, roughly 95% being singletons. Whole-study results and caveats: The study flagged 150 to 200 TCR beta chains as cytomegalovirus-associated.

Points on this clone: What it recognizes is unknown.

The CDR3 sequence is 16 residues long. Trimming removed 4 bases from V and 3 bases from J; junction bases left unmatched: 8. Looked up from germline, CDR1 is SGHRS and CDR2 is YFSETQ. An approximately 130-subject validation cohort, separate from the roughly 700-subject first cohort, supplied the donors. This clonotype was obtained from a man in his late teens or twenties in good health and CMV-seropositive. Sequencing input: PBMCs. The J gene is TRBJ2-7, the V gene TRBV5-1; 12 bases agree with TRBD2. DNA of the CDR3: TGCGCCAGCAGCCCCCACACTAGCGGGGGGCACTACGAGCAGTACTTC. Translated: CASSPHTSGGHYEQYF.